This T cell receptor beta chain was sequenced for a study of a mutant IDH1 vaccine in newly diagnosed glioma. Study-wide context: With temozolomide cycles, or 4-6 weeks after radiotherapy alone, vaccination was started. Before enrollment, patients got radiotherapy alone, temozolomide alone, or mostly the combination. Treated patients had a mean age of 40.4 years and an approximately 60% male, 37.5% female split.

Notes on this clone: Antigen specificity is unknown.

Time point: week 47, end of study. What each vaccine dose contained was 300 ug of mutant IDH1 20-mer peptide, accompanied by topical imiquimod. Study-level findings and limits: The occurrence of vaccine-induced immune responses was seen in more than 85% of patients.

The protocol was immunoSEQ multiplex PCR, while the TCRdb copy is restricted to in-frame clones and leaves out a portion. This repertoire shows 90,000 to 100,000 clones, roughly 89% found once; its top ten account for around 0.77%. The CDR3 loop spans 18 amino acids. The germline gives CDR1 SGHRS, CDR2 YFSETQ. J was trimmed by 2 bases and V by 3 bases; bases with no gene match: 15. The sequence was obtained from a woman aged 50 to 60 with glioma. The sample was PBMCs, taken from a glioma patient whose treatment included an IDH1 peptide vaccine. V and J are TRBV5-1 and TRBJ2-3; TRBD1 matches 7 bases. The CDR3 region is CASSYLPTGQAPTDTQYF. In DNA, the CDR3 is TGCGCCAGCAGCTATTTACCGACCGGACAGGCTCCCACAGATACGCAGTATTTT.